This T cell receptor beta chain was identified during a study of blood T cell repertoires in COVID-19. Study-level background: Samples of COVID-19 (acute and convalescent) were obtained from the United States, Italy and Spain.

Cohort 3 recovered donors had two negative PCRs, clearance, or symptom resolution. The CDR3 length is 15 residues. Germline CDR1 and CDR2: MNHEY and SMNVEV (reference sequence). V was pared by 5 bases and J by 6 bases, with 17 bases between. Data came from immunoSEQ multiplex PCR; TCRdb stores just in-frame clones and leaves some out. Of 200,000 to 250,000 clones in the sample, around 83% were seen once. Input material: PBMCs or T cells enriched from blood (not recorded which). This TCR derives from a woman in her 40s who had recovered from COVID-19. V and J are TRBV27 and TRBJ2-1; a weak D match, TRBD2 (5 bases). The CDR3 DNA reads as TGTGCCAGCAGTCACGGACCGAGAGGGTCCAATGAGCAGTTCTTC. Protein: CASSHGPRGSNEQFF.